The clone carrying this T cell receptor beta chain was counted a single time. The germline V gene encodes CDR1 KGHDR and CDR2 SFDVKD. Trimming removed 0 bases at V and 5 bases at J, with 10 bases between. There are 15 residues in the CDR3. In the authors' workflow: Reference gene primer amplification gave estimated nucleated cell counts. TCRdb's copy holds only in-frame clones and misses some; the assay was immunoSEQ multiplex PCR. The V and J calls and clone size are taken from that table; D and trimming were inferred from the DNA. In the table there are about 76,000 clones, 80% to 85% of which are singletons. This entry belongs to a study of blood T cell repertoires in COVID-19. The wider study: The origin of the acute and convalescent COVID-19 samples was the United States, Italy and Spain. The analysed material was cDNA or gDNA that came from T cells, B-cell-depleted T cells, or PBMCs.

The sequenced sample was peripheral blood. The rearrangement uses TRBV24-1 and TRBJ2-1; tentatively, D is TRBD2 (5 bases). The receptor's source is a human donor in a cohort sampled during active COVID-19. The CDR3 bases are TGTGCCACCAGTGATTTGCAAACCGGGAACAATGAGCAGTTCTTC. Translating gives CATSDLQTGNNEQFF.